The clone carrying this TCR beta chain occurred a few times. The antigen remains unidentified. CDR1 is SGDLS and CDR2 is YYNGEE in the germline V gene. V lost 4 bases, J lost 0 bases, and 14 bases lay in between. This CDR3 has 16 amino acids. The entry originates in a study of T cell repertoires in cytomegalovirus infection. Study background: Shared public TCR beta signatures pointed to both CMV infection and a matching HLA type.

Study conclusions and caveats: What dominated the ex vivo response were HLA-C-restricted CMV-specific TCR beta clonotypes. Frequencies of public TCR beta families were cumulated, and this identified carriers of CMV plus the relevant HLA.

TCRdb re-derived calls from the reads in MiXCR, one entry per CDR3 protein. Of a few hundred thousand distinct CDR3 sequences listed, 9% to 9.5% are singletons. The rearrangement joins TRBV9 to TRBJ2-1, with D maybe TRBD2 (5 bases). The source of this sequence is a human donor in good health (CMV status not recorded). Some clones in this sample may be carry-over from other donors' samples. The sample consisted of PBMCs. The DNA of the CDR3 is TGTGCCAGCAGCTCCCACAGTGGGAGCTCCTACAATGAGCAGTTCTTC. It yields the protein CASSSHSGSSYNEQFF.